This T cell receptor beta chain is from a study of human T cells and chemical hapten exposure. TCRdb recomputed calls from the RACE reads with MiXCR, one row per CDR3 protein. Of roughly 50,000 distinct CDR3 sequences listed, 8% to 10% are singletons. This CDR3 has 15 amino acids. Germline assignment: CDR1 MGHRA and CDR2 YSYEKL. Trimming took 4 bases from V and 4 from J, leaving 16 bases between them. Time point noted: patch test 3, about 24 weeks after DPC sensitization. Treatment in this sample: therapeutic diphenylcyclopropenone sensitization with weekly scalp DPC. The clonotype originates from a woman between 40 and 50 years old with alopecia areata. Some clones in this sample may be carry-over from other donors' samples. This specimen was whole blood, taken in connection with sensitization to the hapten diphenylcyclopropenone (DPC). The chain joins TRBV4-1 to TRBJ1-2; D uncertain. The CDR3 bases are TGCGCCAGCAGCCCAACTGAACGGCAGTTCTATGGCTACACCTTC. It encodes CASSPTERQFYGYTF.